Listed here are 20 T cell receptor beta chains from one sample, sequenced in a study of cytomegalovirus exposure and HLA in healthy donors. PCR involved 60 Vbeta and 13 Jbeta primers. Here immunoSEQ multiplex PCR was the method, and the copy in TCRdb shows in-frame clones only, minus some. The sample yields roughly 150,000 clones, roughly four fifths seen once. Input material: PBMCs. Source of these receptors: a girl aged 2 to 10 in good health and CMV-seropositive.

CDR3 loop: CASSETGGANGELFF. The CDR3 nucleotides read TGCGCCAGCAGCGAGACAGGGGGCGCGAACGGGGAGCTGTTTTTT. J is TRBJ2-2 and V is TRBV5-1; 10 bases are shared with TRBD1. This CDR3 has 15 residues. V was clipped by 4 bases and J by 7 bases; unmatched bases: 7. Germline CDR1 is SGHRS and CDR2 is YFSETQ.

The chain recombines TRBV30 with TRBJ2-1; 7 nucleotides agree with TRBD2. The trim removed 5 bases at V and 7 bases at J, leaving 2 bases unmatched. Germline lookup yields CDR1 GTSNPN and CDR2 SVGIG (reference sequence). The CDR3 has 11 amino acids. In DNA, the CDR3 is TGTGCCTGGCAACTAGCGAATGAGCAGTTCTTC. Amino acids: CAWQLANEQFF.

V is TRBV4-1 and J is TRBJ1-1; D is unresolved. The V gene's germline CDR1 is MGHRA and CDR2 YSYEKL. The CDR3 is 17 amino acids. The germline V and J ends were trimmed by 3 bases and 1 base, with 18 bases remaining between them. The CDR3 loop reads CASSQYAVQTGNTEAFF. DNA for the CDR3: TGCGCCAGCAGCCAGTATGCAGTACAAACGGGGAACACTGAAGCTTTCTTT.

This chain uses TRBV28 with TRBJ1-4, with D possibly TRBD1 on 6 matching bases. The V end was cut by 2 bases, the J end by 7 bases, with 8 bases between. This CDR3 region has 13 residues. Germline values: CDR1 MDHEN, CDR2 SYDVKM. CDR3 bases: TGTGCCAGCAGTTTAGGGGGGGCTGAAAAACTGTTTTTT. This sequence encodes CASSLGGAEKLFF.

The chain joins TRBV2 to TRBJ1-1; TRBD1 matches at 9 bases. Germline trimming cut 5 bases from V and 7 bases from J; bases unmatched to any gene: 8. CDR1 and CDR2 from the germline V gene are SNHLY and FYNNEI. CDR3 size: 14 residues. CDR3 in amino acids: CASSRTGDVGEAFF. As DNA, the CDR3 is TGTGCCAGCAGTCGGACAGGGGATGTGGGTGAAGCTTTCTTT.

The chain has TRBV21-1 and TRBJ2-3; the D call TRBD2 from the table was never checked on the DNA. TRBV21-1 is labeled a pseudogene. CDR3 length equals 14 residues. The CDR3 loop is CASSKGLATDTQYF. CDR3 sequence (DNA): TGTGCCAGCAGCAAAGGTTTAGCCACAGATACGCAGTATTTT.

DNA of the CDR3: TGTGCCAGCAGTCGAGTTACACAGGACACTATCTATGGCTACACCTTC. This codes for CASSRVTQDTIYGYTF. This sequence joins TRBV6-6 and TRBJ1-2; D may be TRBD1 (5 bases). The germline V gene has CDR1 MNHNY and CDR2 SVGAGI (reference sequence). The length of the CDR3 is 16 residues. Trimming removed 5 bases from V and 4 bases from J, with 20 bases in between.

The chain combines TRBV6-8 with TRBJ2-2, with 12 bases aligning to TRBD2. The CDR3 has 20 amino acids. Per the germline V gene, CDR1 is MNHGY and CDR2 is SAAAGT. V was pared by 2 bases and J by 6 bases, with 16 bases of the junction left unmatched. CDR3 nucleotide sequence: TGTGCCAGCAGTTACCGGACTAGCGGGAATTACCAACGTGGGGCCGGGGAGCTGTTTTTT. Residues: CASSYRTSGNYQRGAGELFF.

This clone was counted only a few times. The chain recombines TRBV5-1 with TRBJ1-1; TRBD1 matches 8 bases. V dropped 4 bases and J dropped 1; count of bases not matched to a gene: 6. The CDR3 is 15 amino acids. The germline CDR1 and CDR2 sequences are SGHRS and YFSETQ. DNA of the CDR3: TGCGCCAGCAGCCCCGGGACAGGTCAGAACACTGAAGCTTTCTTT. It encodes CASSPGTGQNTEAFF. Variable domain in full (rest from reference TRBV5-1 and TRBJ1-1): KAGVTQTPRYLIKTRGQQVTLSCSPISGHRSVSWYQQTPGQGLQFLFEYFSETQRNKGNFPGRFSGRQFSNSRSEMNVSTLELGDSALYLCASSPGTGQNTEAFFGQGTRLTVV.

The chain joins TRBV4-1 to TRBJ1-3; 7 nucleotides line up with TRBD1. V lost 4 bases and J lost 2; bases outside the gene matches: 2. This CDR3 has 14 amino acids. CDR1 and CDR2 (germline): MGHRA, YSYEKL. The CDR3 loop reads CASSLQGPGNTIYF. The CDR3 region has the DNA TGCGCCAGCAGCCTACAGGGGCCTGGAAACACCATATATTTT.

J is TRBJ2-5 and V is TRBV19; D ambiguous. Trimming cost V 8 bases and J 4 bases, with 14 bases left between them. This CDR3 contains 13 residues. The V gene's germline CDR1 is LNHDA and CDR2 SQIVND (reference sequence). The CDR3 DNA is TGTGCCAGTTCATTCGAGTCTCCAGAGACCCAGTACTTC. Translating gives CASSFESPETQYF.

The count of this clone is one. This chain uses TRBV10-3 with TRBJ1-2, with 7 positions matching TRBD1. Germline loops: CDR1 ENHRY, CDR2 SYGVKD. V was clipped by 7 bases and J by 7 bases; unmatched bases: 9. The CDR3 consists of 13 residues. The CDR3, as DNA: TGTGCCATCACCACTACAGGGGTGGGTGGCTACACCTTC. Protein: CAITTTGVGGYTF.

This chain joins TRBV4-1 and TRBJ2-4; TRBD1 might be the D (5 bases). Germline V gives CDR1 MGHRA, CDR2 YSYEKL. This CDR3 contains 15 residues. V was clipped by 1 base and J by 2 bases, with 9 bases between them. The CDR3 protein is CASSQGTGSKNIQYF. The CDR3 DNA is TGCGCCAGCAGCCAAGGAACAGGCTCCAAAAACATTCAGTACTTC.

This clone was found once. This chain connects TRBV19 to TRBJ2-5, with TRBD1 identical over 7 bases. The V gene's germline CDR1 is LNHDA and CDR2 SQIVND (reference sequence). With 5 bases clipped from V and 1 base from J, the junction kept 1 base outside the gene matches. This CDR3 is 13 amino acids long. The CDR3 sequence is CASSRQGQETQYF. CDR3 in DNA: TGTGCCAGTAGTCGACAGGGCCAAGAGACCCAGTACTTC. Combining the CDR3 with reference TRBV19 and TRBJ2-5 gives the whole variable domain DGGITQSPKYLFRKEGQNVTLSCEQNLNHDAMYWYRQDPGQGLRLIYYSQIVNDFQKGDIAEGYSVSREKKESFPLTVTSAQKNPTAFYLCASSRQGQETQYFGPGTRLLVL.

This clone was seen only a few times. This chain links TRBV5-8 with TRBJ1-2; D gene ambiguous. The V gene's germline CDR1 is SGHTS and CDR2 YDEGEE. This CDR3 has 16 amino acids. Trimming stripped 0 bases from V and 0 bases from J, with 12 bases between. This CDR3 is CASSLALTLSNYGYTF. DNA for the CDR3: TGTGCCAGCAGCTTGGCCCTCACTCTTTCTAACTATGGCTACACCTTC.

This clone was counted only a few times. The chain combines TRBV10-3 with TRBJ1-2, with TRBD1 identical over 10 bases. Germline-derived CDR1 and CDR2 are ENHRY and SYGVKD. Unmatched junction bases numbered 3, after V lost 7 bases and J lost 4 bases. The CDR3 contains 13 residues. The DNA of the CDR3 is TGTGCCATCATGGGGACAGGGGCCTATGGCTACACCTTC. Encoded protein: CAIMGTGAYGYTF.

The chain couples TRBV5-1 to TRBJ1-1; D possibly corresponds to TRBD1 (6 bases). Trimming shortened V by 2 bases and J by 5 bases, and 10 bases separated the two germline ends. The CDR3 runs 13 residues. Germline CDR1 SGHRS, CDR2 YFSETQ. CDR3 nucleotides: TGCGCCAGCAGCTTTTTCGGACAGACTGAAGCTTTCTTT. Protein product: CASSFFGQTEAFF. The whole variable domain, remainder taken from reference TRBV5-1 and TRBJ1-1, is KAGVTQTPRYLIKTRGQQVTLSCSPISGHRSVSWYQQTPGQGLQFLFEYFSETQRNKGNFPGRFSGRQFSNSRSEMNVSTLELGDSALYLCASSFFGQTEAFFGQGTRLTVV.

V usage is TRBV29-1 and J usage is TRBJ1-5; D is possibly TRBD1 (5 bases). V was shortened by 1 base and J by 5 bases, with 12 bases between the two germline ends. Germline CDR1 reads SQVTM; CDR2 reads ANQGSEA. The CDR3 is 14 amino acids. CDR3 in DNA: TGCAGCGTTGAAGTCCGGGGGGTAGATCAGCCCCAGCATTTT. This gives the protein CSVEVRGVDQPQHF.

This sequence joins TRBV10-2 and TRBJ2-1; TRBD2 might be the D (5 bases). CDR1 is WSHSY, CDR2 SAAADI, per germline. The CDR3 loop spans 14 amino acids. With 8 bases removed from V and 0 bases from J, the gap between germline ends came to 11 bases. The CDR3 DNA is TGCGCCAGCCAGCCCGGGATCTCCTACAATGAGCAGTTCTTC. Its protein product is CASQPGISYNEQFF.

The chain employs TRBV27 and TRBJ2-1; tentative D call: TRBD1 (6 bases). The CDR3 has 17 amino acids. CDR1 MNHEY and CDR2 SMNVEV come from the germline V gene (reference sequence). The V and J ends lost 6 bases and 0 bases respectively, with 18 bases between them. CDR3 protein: CASRFTGTTASYNEQFF. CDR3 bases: TGTGCCAGCAGATTCACCGGGACAACGGCCTCCTACAATGAGCAGTTCTTC.